A selection of T cell receptor beta chains follows, all from one sample in a study of T cell responses to AZD1222 COVID-19 vaccine. The data were produced by immunoSEQ multiplex PCR, yet TCRdb's version contains in-frame clones alone and is incomplete. Seen here are 45,000 or so clones, roughly 87% observed once, and the top ten hold roughly 35%. This specimen consisted of peripheral blood, obtained 28 days after the second AZD1222 dose. The receptors were sampled from an adult who received the AZD1222 COVID-19 vaccine. Both conserved end residues are part of each CDR3. The D gene is left open where the match is weak. Expanded clones are given a class, and other clones once, few, many or no size at all.

>TRBV7-6|.|.|TRBJ2-7
TGTGCCAGCAGCTTAGCTTCCAGGTCTGACGAGCAGTACTTC
CASSLASRSDEQYF
>TRBV14|.|.|TRBJ1-2
TGTGCCAGCAGCCAAGATCAGTGGGGGGCTAACTATGGCTACACCTTC
CASSQDQWGANYGYTF
>TRBV5-4|.|.|TRBJ1-1
TGTGCCAGCAGCTTACCTAACACTGAAGCTTTCTTT
CASSLPNTEAFF
>TRBV13|TRBD2|.|TRBJ2-2
TGTGCCAGCACAGAGCGGGGGAACGCGAACACCGGGGAGCTGTTTTTT
CASTERGNANTGELFF
>TRBV4-3|.|.|TRBJ2-7
TGCGCCAGCAGCCAAGATTTACGGGGGGCGGGAAACGAGCAGTACTTC
CASSQDLRGAGNEQYF
>TRBV6-1|TRBD1|.|TRBJ2-7
TGTGCCAGCAGTGAACAACGGGACAGGGTCTACGAGCAGTACTTC
CASSEQRDRVYEQYF
>TRBV4-1|.|.|TRBJ1-5
TGCGCCAGCAGCCAAGATGGTACCACGAGGTACCAGCCCCAGCATTTT
CASSQDGTTRYQPQHF
>TRBV30|.|.|TRBJ2-2
TGTGCCCTCACACGTCATCTGAACACCGGGGAGCTGTTTTTT
CALTRHLNTGELFF
>TRBV19|TRBD1|.|TRBJ2-5
TGTGCCAGTAGTGAGGGACAGGGAATCGGGACCCAGTACTTC
CASSEGQGIGTQYF
>TRBV28|TRBD1|.|TRBJ1-4
TGTGCCAGCAGCGCGGCAGGGGGTAATGAAAAACTGTTTTTT
CASSAAGGNEKLFF
>TRBV5-4|.|.|TRBJ2-5
TGTGCCAGCAGCCGAGGGGCGCAGGGTGGAATAAAGACCCAGTACTTC
CASSRGAQGGIKTQYF
>TRBV12-3/TRBV12-4|.|.|TRBJ2-1
TGTGCCAGCAGTTGGGTCAGGGCAAATGAGCAGTTCTTC
CASSWVRANEQFF
>TRBV18|.|.|TRBJ1-2
TGTGCCAGCTCACCGTGGACAGACGAGCCTAACAGCTTC
CASSPWTDEPNSF
>TRBV6-1|.|.|TRBJ2-2
TGTGCCAGCAGTGAGGAGGTCCCCATCACCGGGGAGCTGTTTTTT
CASSEEVPITGELFF
>TRBV6-2/TRBV6-3|.|.|TRBJ1-4
TGTGCCAGCAGTACCCCGGTCTTGGGGGAAAAACTGTTTTTT
CASSTPVLGEKLFF
>TRBV5-6|.|.|TRBJ1-1
TGTGCCAGCAGCTTCTCCTCAGGGTATGCTGAAGCTTTCTTT
CASSFSSGYAEAFF
>TRBV7-9|.|.|TRBJ2-6
TGTGCCAGCAGCGATATCCGCTCTGGGGCCAACGTCCTGACTTTC
CASSDIRSGANVLTF
>TRBV30|TRBD1|.|TRBJ1-2
TGTGCCTGGAGTCCGCGACAGGGAGGCTACACCTTC
CAWSPRQGGYTF
>TRBV7-8|.|.|TRBJ1-6
TGTGCCAGCAGCTTAGCGCAGCGGGCTAATTCACCCCTCCACTTT
CASSLAQRANSPLHF
>TRBV6-5|TRBD1|.|TRBJ1-4
TGTGCCAGCAGTTACTCGGGACAGATTAATGAAAAACTGTTTTTT
CASSYSGQINEKLFF
>TRBV7-9|TRBD1|few|TRBJ1-2
TGTGCCAGCAGCTTTTCTTGGGACAGCTCCTATGGCTACACCTTC
CASSFSWDSSYGYTF
>TRBV19|TRBD1|.|TRBJ1-4
TGTGCCAGTAATCAACGACAGGGTGAAAAACTGTTTTTT
CASNQRQGEKLFF
>TRBV7-6|.|.|TRBJ2-7
TGTGCCAGCAGCGCCCTGGAGGCGTCCTACGAGCAGTACTTC
CASSALEASYEQYF
>TRBV19|.|.|TRBJ1-1
TGTGCCAGTAGTAACAAACAGGGACCGATGAACACTGAAGCTTTCTTT
CASSNKQGPMNTEAFF
>TRBV7-9|.|.|TRBJ1-1
TGTGCCAGCAGCTTAGCTAGGGTGGGGACGGGACACACTGAAGCTTTCTTT
CASSLARVGTGHTEAFF
>TRBV6-6|.|once|TRBJ2-5
TGTGCCAGCAGGCGGACAGTTGACCGAGAGACCCAGTACTTC
CASRRTVDRETQYF
>TRBV6-5|TRBD2|once|TRBJ2-3
TGTGCCAGCAGGTACACGGGACTAGCGGGGGGCCATACGCAGTATTTT
CASRYTGLAGGHTQYF
>TRBV6-2/TRBV6-3|.|.|TRBJ2-3
TGTGCCAGCAGTTCTCCGGGACACACTACCTGGACAGATACGCAGTATTTT
CASSSPGHTTWTDTQYF
>TRBV18|.|.|TRBJ1-1
TGTGCCAGCTCACCCCGCCGATCTGCGCAGAACACTGAAGCTTTCTTT
CASSPRRSAQNTEAFF
>TRBV29-1|.|.|TRBJ1-1
TGCAGCGTTGATCCAGACATGAACACTGAAGCTTTCTTT
CSVDPDMNTEAFF
>TRBV19|.|.|TRBJ1-1
TGTGCCAGTAGTAGGGGGAACACTGAAGCTTTCTTT
CASSRGNTEAFF
>TRBV18|.|.|TRBJ1-6
TGTGCCAGCTCACCAACGACGGGGAAAAATTCACCCCTCCACTTT
CASSPTTGKNSPLHF
>TRBV5-4|.|.|TRBJ1-2
TGTGCCAGCAGCTTGGTTGGGGCATCGGGTGGCTACACCTTC
CASSLVGASGGYTF
>TRBV27|.|.|TRBJ1-5
TGTGCCAGCAGTTTGAATAGAGGGCCCCAGCATTTT
CASSLNRGPQHF
>TRBV4-3|.|.|TRBJ2-7
TGCGCCAGCAGCGATGGGGTCCAGCGCCTATCCTACGAGCAGTACTTC
CASSDGVQRLSYEQYF
>TRBV30|.|.|TRBJ1-4
TGTGCCTGGAGAACAGCAACGGGGGAAAAACTGTTTTTT
CAWRTATGEKLFF
>TRBV7-2|TRBD2|.|TRBJ2-7
TGTGCCAGCAGCTCGGGACTAGGATTTTACGAGCAGTACTTC
CASSSGLGFYEQYF
>TRBV5-5|.|.|TRBJ1-1
TGTGCCAGCAGCTTGTGGGGGGCTTTGAACACTGAAGCTTTCTTT
CASSLWGALNTEAFF
>TRBV6-4|.|.|TRBJ1-5
TGTGCCTTCTATCGGAATCAGCCCCAGCATTTT
CAFYRNQPQHF
>TRBV30|TRBD1|.|TRBJ1-6
TGTGCCTGGGTCAGGGGGCAAGGCACACCCCTCCACTTT
CAWVRGQGTPLHF
>TRBV21-1|.|.|TRBJ2-1
TGTGCCAAAATACTGCATGAGCAGTTCTTC
CAKILHEQFF
>TRBV19|.|.|TRBJ1-2
TGTGCCAGTAGTATACAGGCCTCCTATGGCTACACCTTC
CASSIQASYGYTF
>TRBV3-1/TRBV3-2|TRBD2|.|TRBJ2-1
TGTGCCAGCAGCCAAGAGGCGGTCGGCCAACTAGCGGCCCGTTACAATGAGCAGTTCTTC
CASSQEAVGQLAARYNEQFF
>TRBV30|.|.|TRBJ2-3
TGTGCCTGGAGTGTTTCCAGCGAGACCACAGATACGCAGTATTTT
CAWSVSSETTDTQYF
>TRBV24-1|.|.|TRBJ2-1
TGTGCCACCAGTGGTACTAAGGGGCGATCGGATGAGCAGTTCTTC
CATSGTKGRSDEQFF
>TRBV18|.|once|TRBJ2-1
TGTGCCAGCTCACCACTGCCCCAGGGAGGCGGCAATGAGCAGTTCTTC
CASSPLPQGGGNEQFF
>TRBV19|.|.|TRBJ1-1
TGTGCCAGTAGTATAGGGCAGGGTGGGCCCTTCACTGAAGCTTTCTTT
CASSIGQGGPFTEAFF
>TRBV7-2|TRBD1|.|TRBJ1-6
TGTGCCAGCAGCTTGCGACCGGGACAGGGTGCATCACCCCTCCACTTT
CASSLRPGQGASPLHF
>TRBV12-3/TRBV12-4|.|.|TRBJ1-2
TGTGCCAGCAGTTTAGTGGTCTACTATGGCTACACCTTC
CASSLVVYYGYTF
>TRBV2|.|.|TRBJ2-5
TGTGCCAGCAGTGATTGGGGGGGGCGAGGAAGTTCAGAGACCCAGTACTTC
CASSDWGGRGSSETQYF
>TRBV7-8|TRBD1|.|TRBJ1-5
TGTGCCAGCAGCCCCAGGGGGGGGATTAGTAGCAATCAGCCCCAGCATTTT
CASSPRGGISSNQPQHF
>TRBV11-2|.|.|TRBJ2-7
TGTGCCAGCAGCTTAGCTGGCACCTACGAGCAGTACTTC
CASSLAGTYEQYF
>TRBV5-1|TRBD1|.|TRBJ1-2
TGCGCCAGCAGCTTGTTGCCGGAGGGGGCGTCTGGCTACACCTTC
CASSLLPEGASGYTF
>TRBV5-1|.|.|TRBJ2-2
TGCGCCAGCAGCTGGGACGGATACACCGGGGAGCTGTTTTTT
CASSWDGYTGELFF